The 21 T cell receptor beta chains reported below all come from one sample, sequenced in a study of shared clonotypes between healthy human individuals (dated by TCRdb to between 2020 and 2021). Receptor amplification or capture employed the immunoSEQ multiplex PCR assay. TCRdb obtained this table from immuneACCESS and retained in-frame rearrangements with V and J assigned. These tables miss some clones; where compared with another copy, unresolved V genes account for less than half of the shortfall, and the remainder is unexplained. The sample table lists a few million clones, approximately 93% of them with a count of one. The top ten constitute 0.35% to 0.5% of the sample. Sequenced sample: naive CD4+ T cells from PBMCs. Reading the label with the study, this specimen's cell subset or site is: CD45RA+ positively selected. These receptors originate from a young man in good health. Some clones in this sample may be carry-over from other donors' samples.

This chain joins TRBV4-1 and TRBJ2-3, with TRBD2 matching 7 bases. Trimming cost V 1 base and J 2 bases; bases outside gene matches: 12. The length of the CDR3 is 18 residues. Germline lookup yields CDR1 MGHRA and CDR2 YSYEKL. As DNA, the CDR3 is TGCGCCAGCAGCCAAGGATCAGCTAGCGGAGGCCCCACAGATACGCAGTATTTT. Translated, it gives CASSQGSASGGPTDTQYF.

With respect to this clone: This CDR3 is also generated by other DNA sequences in the sample. This chain links TRBV5-1 with TRBJ2-2; D could derive from TRBD1 or TRBD2 (6 bases each). Germline V gene lookup returns CDR1 SGHRS and CDR2 YFSETQ. V gave up 0 bases and J gave up 5 bases, with 11 bases separating them. This CDR3 has 15 residues. In DNA form, the CDR3 reads TGCGCCAGCAGCTTGGAGGGGGGTCTGACCGGGGAGCTGTTTTTT. Translated, it gives CASSLEGGLTGELFF.

The chain couples TRBV5-4 to TRBJ2-3, with unresolved D. Germline assignment: CDR1 SGHNT and CDR2 YYREEE (reference sequence). This CDR3 is built from 15 residues. Trimming stripped 0 bases from V and 3 bases from J, with 11 bases between. The CDR3 nucleotides are TGTGCCAGCAGCTTGGGTGGGGTTAGGACAGATACGCAGTATTTT. Encoded protein: CASSLGGVRTDTQYF.

A single count supports this clone. J is TRBJ2-5 and V is TRBV28; D uncertain. Germline CDR1 MDHEN, CDR2 SYDVKM. This CDR3 region has 13 residues. V lost 7 bases to trimming and J lost 5 bases, with 14 bases between them. The DNA of the CDR3 is TGTGCCAGCATCCTTCGGAACGGCGAGACCCAGTACTTC. Protein: CASILRNGETQYF.

The chain is built from TRBV10-1 and TRBJ2-7; a weak D match, TRBD1 (8 bases). Germline V gene data show CDR1 as WNHNN and CDR2 as SYGVQD (reference sequence). Trimming shortened V by 8 bases and J by 4 bases, and 18 bases separated the two germline ends. The CDR3 runs to 14 residues. CDR3 sequence reads: CASVLNRGGYEQYF. The CDR3 region has the DNA TGCGCCAGCGTACTTAACAGGGGGGGTTACGAGCAGTACTTC.

This clone was observed once. V usage is TRBV6-4 and J usage is TRBJ1-1; no reliable D call. The CDR3 length is 13 residues. Germline loops: CDR1 MRHNA, CDR2 SNTAGT. Trimming removed 2 bases at V and 4 bases at J, with 8 bases between. The CDR3 region is CASSDGWSTEAFF. The CDR3 DNA reads TGTGCCAGCAGTGACGGTTGGAGCACTGAAGCTTTCTTT.

The chain combines TRBV7-2 with TRBJ2-6; D not resolved. There are 15 residues in the CDR3. Trimming removed 2 bases at V and 0 bases at J, with 5 bases between. CDR1 SGHTA and CDR2 FQGNSA come from the germline V gene. The CDR3 protein is CASSLLNSGANVLTF. The CDR3 DNA is TGTGCCAGCAGCTTACTCAACTCTGGGGCCAACGTCCTGACTTTC.

The rearrangement joins TRBV28 to TRBJ2-1; D tentatively fits TRBD1 or TRBD2 (6 bases each). The length of the CDR3 is 14 residues. Trimming took 4 bases from V and 3 from J, leaving 10 bases between them. Per the germline V gene, CDR1 is MDHEN and CDR2 is SYDVKM. The CDR3 here is CASSYRGLYNEQFF. The DNA of the CDR3 is TGTGCCAGCAGTTATCGGGGGCTCTACAATGAGCAGTTCTTC.

This chain joins TRBV9 and TRBJ2-1; D possibly corresponds to TRBD2 (5 bases). Trimming pared 0 bases from V and 4 bases from J, leaving 14 bases between. Germline loops: CDR1 SGDLS, CDR2 YYNGEE. CDR3 length equals 16 residues. This chain's CDR3 is CASSVDLATGYNEQFF. CDR3 sequence (DNA): TGTGCCAGCAGCGTAGATCTAGCAACGGGTTACAATGAGCAGTTCTTC.

The chain uses TRBV6-6 and TRBJ1-4; a possible D gene is TRBD1 (5 bases). V lost 4 bases to trimming and J lost 6 bases, with 12 bases between them. CDR1 is MNHNY, CDR2 SVGAGI, per germline (reference sequence). The CDR3 consists of 14 residues. The chain's CDR3 is CASSWGVVDEKLFF. In nucleotides, the CDR3 is TGTGCCAGCAGTTGGGGGGTGGTGGATGAAAAACTGTTTTTT.

The table lists this clone with a count of one. V usage is TRBV29-1 and J usage is TRBJ2-1; D gene uncertain. Germline assignment: CDR1 SQVTM and CDR2 ANQGSEA. CDR3 size: 14 residues. Between the trimmed V and J ends, which lost 4 bases and 5 bases, there was a span of 15 bases. CDR3 coding DNA: TGCAGCGTTGGTGTGGCTCCAGCCAACAATGAGCAGTTCTTC. Residues: CSVGVAPANNEQFF.

DNA of the CDR3: TGTGCCAGCAGCGGGGACAGGGTTGCGGCCACTGAAGCTTTCTTT. It codes for CASSGDRVAATEAFF. This rearrangement joins TRBV9 to TRBJ1-1, with 9 nucleotides matching TRBD1. CDR1 is SGDLS and CDR2 is YYNGEE in the germline V gene. The CDR3 runs 15 residues. The J segment lost 4 bases and the V segment lost 3 bases, leaving 7 bases of the junction unmatched.

The chain combines TRBV6-1 with TRBJ1-4; TRBD1 agrees at 9 bases. Trimming took 10 bases from V and 8 from J; bases not matched to a gene: 8. Germline lookup yields CDR1 MNHNS and CDR2 SASEGT. The CDR3 spans 13 residues. The CDR3 DNA reads as TGTGCCACCCTACGGACAGGGGTAGAAAAACTGTTTTTT. Protein product: CATLRTGVEKLFF.

Notes on this clone: The same CDR3 arises from other DNA sequences in this sample as well. The chain employs TRBV7-9 and TRBJ2-2; no definite D call. The V end was cut by 1 base, the J end by 2 bases, with 5 bases between. The CDR3 loop spans 14 amino acids. Per germline, CDR1 SEHNR and CDR2 FQNEAQ (reference sequence). The CDR3 DNA sequence: TGTGCCAGCAGCTTAGGGATAAACACCGGGGAGCTGTTTTTT. It encodes CASSLGINTGELFF. Combining the CDR3 with reference TRBV7-9 and TRBJ2-2 gives the whole variable domain DTGVSQNPRHKITKRGQNVTFRCDPISEHNRLYWYRQTLGQGPEFLTYFQNEAQLEKSRLLSDRFSAERPKGSFSTLEIQRTEQGDSAMYLCASSLGINTGELFFGEGSRLTVL.

The chain employs TRBV7-9 and TRBJ2-3, with 8 positions matching TRBD1. From germline, CDR1 is SEHNR and CDR2 FQNEAQ (reference sequence). This CDR3 has 15 residues. J was trimmed by 3 bases and V by 1 base; bases with no gene match: 3. CDR3 sequence reads: CASSLDRGVTDTQYF. CDR3 bases: TGTGCCAGCAGCTTAGACAGGGGGGTGACAGATACGCAGTATTTT.

This clone was picked up one time. The chain carries TRBV11-2 and TRBJ2-1; D gene ambiguous. The CDR3 contains 13 residues. With 2 bases removed from V and 8 bases from J, the gap between germline ends came to 10 bases. From germline, CDR1 is SGHAT and CDR2 FQNNGV. CDR3 in amino acids: CASSLIRVHEQFF. Written as DNA, the CDR3 is TGTGCCAGCAGCTTAATCCGAGTCCATGAGCAGTTCTTC.

This chain connects TRBV7-9 to TRBJ1-3; a weak D match, TRBD1 (5 bases). Per germline, CDR1 SEHNR and CDR2 FQNEAQ (reference sequence). The CDR3 covers 15 residues. V lost 0 bases, J lost 6 bases, and 12 bases lay in between. The CDR3 region is CASSLAGPGVNTIYF. DNA for the CDR3: TGTGCCAGCAGCTTAGCGGGGCCCGGGGTAAACACCATATATTTT.

The V and J genes are TRBV5-1 and TRBJ1-2; D is possibly TRBD1 (5 bases). This CDR3 has 14 residues. Trimming left V 0 bases short and J 7 bases short, with 13 bases between. Germline assignment: CDR1 SGHRS and CDR2 YFSETQ. The CDR3, as DNA: TGCGCCAGCAGCTTGGGGGGCCCGGAGGGTGGCTACACCTTC. This codes for CASSLGGPEGGYTF.

In its sample, this clone was seen a few times. V usage is TRBV30 and J usage is TRBJ1-1; TRBD1 agrees at 10 bases. The germline gives CDR1 GTSNPN, CDR2 SVGIG (reference sequence). This CDR3 comprises 13 residues. V lost 3 bases, J lost 4 bases, and 2 bases stayed unmatched. CDR3 coding DNA: TGTGCCTGGAGGGGGACAGGGGTCACTGAAGCTTTCTTT. Its translation: CAWRGTGVTEAFF. Full variable domain (outside the CDR3, taken from reference TRBV30 and TRBJ1-1): SQTIHQWPATLVQPVGSPLSLECTVEGTSNPNLYWYRQAAGRGLQLLFYSVGIGQISSEVPQNLSASRPQDRQFILSSKKLLLSDSGFYLCAWRGTGVTEAFFGQGTRLTVV.

The V gene is TRBV11-2, the J gene TRBJ2-1; 10 bases match TRBD2. Germline trimming cut 5 bases from V and 0 bases from J; bases unmatched to any gene: 4. CDR3 length: 16 amino acids. Germline values: CDR1 SGHAT, CDR2 FQNNGV. Here the CDR3 reads CASSPIAGGSYNEQFF. DNA for the CDR3: TGTGCCAGCAGCCCTATAGCGGGAGGCTCCTACAATGAGCAGTTCTTC. The variable domain in full, with the rest retrieved from reference TRBV11-2 and TRBJ2-1, is EAGVAQSPRYKIIEKRQSVAFWCNPISGHATLYWYQQILGQGPKLLIQFQNNGVVDDSQLPKDRFSAERLKGVDSTLKIQPAKLEDSAVYLCASSPIAGGSYNEQFFGPGTRLTVL.

The J gene is TRBJ1-1, the V gene TRBV5-1, with no clear D. V gave up 5 bases and J gave up 1 base, with 6 bases separating them. Germline CDR1 and CDR2: SGHRS and YFSETQ. CDR3 length: 12 amino acids. CDR3 DNA: TGCGCCAGCAGGAACACGAACACTGAAGCTTTCTTT. Residues: CASRNTNTEAFF. Drawing the rest from reference TRBV5-1 and TRBJ1-1, the complete variable domain is KAGVTQTPRYLIKTRGQQVTLSCSPISGHRSVSWYQQTPGQGLQFLFEYFSETQRNKGNFPGRFSGRQFSNSRSEMNVSTLELGDSALYLCASRNTNTEAFFGQGTRLTVV.